A selection of T cell receptor beta chains follows, all from one sample in a study of cytomegalovirus exposure and HLA in healthy donors. The method was immunoSEQ multiplex PCR; TCRdb's version includes in-frame clones alone and lacks a portion of them. The profile shows more than 85,000 clones, 83% of them singletons. Sequenced sample: PBMCs. Every receptor here comes from a man between 18 and 29 years old in good health and CMV-seronegative. Both conserved end residues are part of each CDR3. Fields, in order: clone size, J gene, V gene, D gene, CDR3 protein, CDR3 DNA. D genes are given only for firm matches. Clone size is shown for a subset of rows, as once, few, many or a class of expanded clone.

abundance: -; j_gene: TRBJ2-1; v_gene: TRBV4-3; d_gene: TRBD2; CDR3aa: CASSHLSAAGANNEQFF; CDR3nt: TGCGCCAGCAGCCACCTATCTGCAGCGGGAGCCAACAATGAGCAGTTCTTC
abundance: -; j_gene: TRBJ2-7; v_gene: TRBV5-1; d_gene: -; CDR3aa: CASSAPGRAYEQYF; CDR3nt: TGCGCCAGCAGCGCTCCCGGGAGAGCCTACGAGCAGTACTTC
abundance: once; j_gene: TRBJ1-3; v_gene: TRBV5-4; d_gene: TRBD1; CDR3aa: CASSLGQGLSGNTIYF; CDR3nt: TGTGCCAGCAGCTTGGGACAGGGCCTCTCTGGAAACACCATATATTTT
abundance: -; j_gene: TRBJ1-4; v_gene: TRBV11-2; d_gene: -; CDR3aa: CASSFVSPEKLFF; CDR3nt: TGTGCCAGCAGCTTCGTTAGTCCAGAAAAACTGTTTTTT
abundance: -; j_gene: TRBJ1-3; v_gene: TRBV9; d_gene: TRBD1; CDR3aa: CASSHSKTGKGNTIYF; CDR3nt: TGTGCCAGCAGCCACTCTAAGACAGGGAAAGGAAACACCATATATTTT
abundance: few; j_gene: TRBJ2-7; v_gene: TRBV6-1; d_gene: -; CDR3aa: CASSEAALLSEQYF; CDR3nt: TGTGCCAGCAGTGAAGCAGCTTTGTTGAGTGAGCAGTACTTC
abundance: few; j_gene: TRBJ2-7; v_gene: TRBV6-1; d_gene: TRBD1; CDR3aa: CASSDPGQGIYEQYF; CDR3nt: TGTGCCAGCAGTGACCCGGGACAGGGGATCTACGAGCAGTACTTC
abundance: -; j_gene: TRBJ1-3; v_gene: TRBV28; d_gene: -; CDR3aa: CASSLGGSRGNTIYF; CDR3nt: TGTGCCAGCAGCCTTGGTGGGTCGAGGGGAAACACCATATATTTT
abundance: -; j_gene: TRBJ2-3; v_gene: TRBV9; d_gene: TRBD1; CDR3aa: CASSVDGQGSTDTQYF; CDR3nt: TGTGCCAGCAGCGTAGATGGACAGGGATCCACAGATACGCAGTATTTT
abundance: once; j_gene: TRBJ2-7; v_gene: TRBV4-2; d_gene: TRBD2; CDR3aa: CASSQLSGESYEQYF; CDR3nt: TGTGCCAGCAGCCAACTTAGCGGGGAAAGCTACGAGCAGTACTTC
abundance: once; j_gene: TRBJ1-1; v_gene: TRBV30; d_gene: -; CDR3aa: CAWSPRGDTEAFF; CDR3nt: TGTGCCTGGAGTCCCCGGGGGGACACTGAAGCTTTCTTT
abundance: -; j_gene: TRBJ2-3; v_gene: TRBV6-1; d_gene: TRBD1; CDR3aa: CASSEGQGAADTQYF; CDR3nt: TGTGCCAGCAGTGAGGGACAGGGGGCAGCGGATACGCAGTATTTT
abundance: -; j_gene: TRBJ2-7; v_gene: TRBV21-1; d_gene: -; CDR3aa: CASSKIRQGAYEQYF; CDR3nt: TGTGCCAGCAGCAAAATAAGACAGGGGGCGTACGAGCAGTACTTC
abundance: -; j_gene: TRBJ2-5; v_gene: TRBV6-5; d_gene: -; CDR3aa: CASSYSIPGGETQYF; CDR3nt: TGTGCCAGCAGTTACTCGATACCGGGCGGGGAGACCCAGTACTTC
abundance: -; j_gene: TRBJ1-5; v_gene: TRBV7-2; d_gene: -; CDR3aa: CASSAGEGQPQHF; CDR3nt: TGTGCCAGCAGTGCAGGGGAGGGGCAGCCCCAGCATTTT
abundance: few; j_gene: TRBJ2-2; v_gene: TRBV4-3; d_gene: TRBD2; CDR3aa: CASSQTSAGELFF; CDR3nt: TGCGCCAGCAGCCAAACTAGCGCCGGGGAGCTGTTTTTT
abundance: -; j_gene: TRBJ1-1; v_gene: TRBV29-1; d_gene: -; CDR3aa: CSVPGTGGTEAFF; CDR3nt: TGCAGCGTTCCCGGGACGGGGGGGACTGAAGCTTTCTTT
abundance: -; j_gene: TRBJ2-3; v_gene: TRBV11-2; d_gene: -; CDR3aa: CASSFNPSRSDTQYF; CDR3nt: TGTGCCAGCAGCTTTAACCCCTCCCGAAGCGATACGCAGTATTTT
abundance: -; j_gene: TRBJ2-7; v_gene: TRBV7-2; d_gene: TRBD1; CDR3aa: CASSLHRGPYEQYF; CDR3nt: TGTGCCAGCAGCTTACACAGGGGACCCTACGAGCAGTACTTC
abundance: -; j_gene: TRBJ2-7; v_gene: TRBV2; d_gene: -; CDR3aa: CASSEGTPYEQYF; CDR3nt: TGTGCCAGCAGTGAAGGGACTCCTTACGAGCAGTACTTC
abundance: -; j_gene: TRBJ2-7; v_gene: TRBV28; d_gene: TRBD1; CDR3aa: CASSPSGQGPTGVFDEQYF; CDR3nt: TGTGCCAGCAGTCCCTCCGGACAGGGCCCTACTGGGGTCTTCGACGAGCAGTACTTC
abundance: -; j_gene: TRBJ2-7; v_gene: TRBV6-5; d_gene: -; CDR3aa: CASSPGTYEQYF; CDR3nt: TGTGCCAGCAGCCCAGGGACCTACGAGCAGTACTTC
abundance: -; j_gene: TRBJ1-5; v_gene: TRBV27; d_gene: TRBD1; CDR3aa: CASSPDTGAYSNQPQHF; CDR3nt: TGTGCCAGCAGTCCCGACACAGGGGCTTATAGCAATCAGCCCCAGCATTTT